The 29 T cell receptor beta chains listed next were all sequenced from one sample in a study of T-cell memory formation after mild COVID-19. In TCRdb, the 5' RACE reads were re-called with MiXCR into one record per CDR3 protein. The profile shows hundreds of thousands of distinct CDR3 sequences, roughly 23% of them singletons. Sequenced sample: PBMCs or a T cell subset sorted from them (not recorded which). These receptors were taken from an adult woman who had mild COVID-19 (a few samples of this study predate the infection). Cell type and time point are not known.

This clonotype was seen many times. The CDR3 sequence is CASAKDRGHEQYF. Here the CDR3 DNA reads TGCGCCAGCGCTAAGGACAGGGGGCATGAGCAGTACTTC. This chain connects TRBV5-1 to TRBJ2-7, with 11 nucleotides matching TRBD1. The CDR3 is 13 amino acids. V shed 7 bases, J shed 7 bases, and the junction held 7 bases outside the gene matches. The germline V gene encodes CDR1 SGHRS and CDR2 YFSETQ.

The V gene is TRBV15, the J gene TRBJ2-2; D remains ambiguous. The CDR3 is 16 amino acids. Germline CDR1 and CDR2: LNHNV and YYDKDF (reference sequence). Trimming left V 0 bases short and J 3 bases short, with 11 bases between. CDR3 protein: CATSRDRRRDTGELFF. The CDR3 DNA follows: TGTGCCACCAGCAGAGATCGGCGGCGCGACACCGGGGAGCTGTTTTTT.

This clonotype occurred a few times. The chain is built from TRBV12-3 or TRBV12-4 and TRBJ1-4; 8 positions agree with TRBD1. The CDR3 extends over 16 amino acids. The J segment lost 14 bases and the V segment lost 0 bases, leaving 14 bases of the junction unmatched. The CDR3 DNA reads TGTGCCAGCAGTTTAGCGATCCAGGGGGCCCCTTATATGCTGTTTTTT. Translation gives CASSLAIQGAPYMLFF.

The chain carries TRBV4-1 and TRBJ2-4; 7 positions match TRBD1. The trim removed 1 base at V and 3 bases at J, leaving 0 bases unmatched. CDR1 and CDR2 (germline): MGHRA, YSYEKL. This CDR3 is 14 amino acids long. CDR3 protein: CASSQGDSKNIQYF. DNA for the CDR3: TGCGCCAGCAGCCAAGGGGACAGCAAAAACATTCAGTACTTC.

The CDR3 coding sequence is TGTGCCAGCACCTCGGTAGGGACAGACTATGGCTACACCTTC. Translated, it gives CASTSVGTDYGYTF. V and J are TRBV11-2 and TRBJ1-2; the match to TRBD1 covers 7 bases. Germline trimming cut 7 bases from V and 3 bases from J; bases unmatched to any gene: 8. This CDR3 region has 14 residues. In germline, CDR1 is SGHAT, CDR2 FQNNGV.

This chain connects TRBV7-9 to TRBJ2-3; D is unclear. Germline V gene lookup returns CDR1 SEHNR and CDR2 FQNEAQ (reference sequence). The germline V and J ends were trimmed by 1 base and 6 bases, with 11 bases remaining between them. This CDR3 has 14 residues. This CDR3 is CASSLEVRPDTQYF. CDR3 bases: TGTGCCAGCAGCTTAGAAGTTCGCCCGGATACGCAGTATTTT. The full variable domain, completed using reference TRBV7-9 and TRBJ2-3, is DTGVSQNPRHKITKRGQNVTFRCDPISEHNRLYWYRQTLGQGPEFLTYFQNEAQLEKSRLLSDRFSAERPKGSFSTLEIQRTEQGDSAMYLCASSLEVRPDTQYFGPGTRLTVL.

The count of this clonotype is one. The J gene is TRBJ1-6, the V gene TRBV3-1; D is undetermined. Germline loops: CDR1 LGHDT, CDR2 YNNKEL (reference sequence). The CDR3 consists of 15 residues. With 5 bases removed from V and 10 bases from J, the gap between germline ends came to 18 bases. CDR3 in amino acids: CASSTQTAGRSPLHF. In DNA, the CDR3 is TGTGCCAGCAGCACCCAGACTGCCGGTAGGTCACCCCTCCACTTT.

CDR3 sequence reads: CASSLSGNIQYF. CDR3 nucleotide sequence: TGTGCCAGCAGCTTGAGCGGGAACATTCAGTACTTC. The chain carries TRBV5-6 and TRBJ2-4; weak D call: TRBD2 (6 bases). The germline V gene encodes CDR1 SGHDT and CDR2 YYEEEE. V lost 1 base and J 7 bases, leaving 6 bases between the germline ends. The CDR3 runs 12 residues.

This clonotype appeared a few times. The chain joins TRBV30 to TRBJ1-5, with D unclear. V lost 1 base and J 2 bases, leaving 9 bases between the germline ends. The V gene's germline CDR1 is GTSNPN and CDR2 SVGIG (reference sequence). The CDR3 loop spans 14 amino acids. Written as DNA, the CDR3 is TGTGCCTGGAGTGGGCGTCAGGGCAATCAGCCCCAGCATTTT. The encoded protein is CAWSGRQGNQPQHF.

The V gene is TRBV27, the J gene TRBJ2-2; TRBD2 might be the D (6 bases). The CDR3 consists of 16 residues. Germline CDR1 reads MNHEY; CDR2 reads SMNVEV (reference sequence). Trimming removed 8 bases from V and 5 bases from J, with 21 bases in between. CDR3 in DNA: TGTGCCAGCCACCTCTCTAGGAGGGATCATACCGGGGAGCTGTTTTTT. Its translation: CASHLSRRDHTGELFF.

This clonotype was seen many times. The chain uses TRBV3-1 and TRBJ1-1; D remains ambiguous. The CDR3 is 11 amino acids. V was clipped by 3 bases and J by 7 bases, with 6 bases between them. CDR1 is LGHDT, CDR2 YNNKEL, per germline (reference sequence). The CDR3 DNA reads as TGTGCCAGCAGCCAGTTTTATGAAGCTTTCTTT. Translation gives CASSQFYEAFF. The complete variable domain, with remaining parts taken from reference TRBV3-1 and TRBJ1-1, reads DTAVSQTPKYLVTQMGNDKSIKCEQNLGHDTMYWYKQDSKKFLKIMFSYNNKELIINETVPNRFSPKSPDKAHLNLHINSLELGDSAVYFCASSQFYEAFFGQGTRLTVV.

This chain links TRBV19 with TRBJ2-1, with TRBD2 matching 10 bases. With 3 bases clipped from V and 4 bases from J, the junction kept 3 bases outside the gene matches. Germline-derived CDR1 and CDR2 are LNHDA and SQIVND (reference sequence). This CDR3 has 15 amino acids. CDR3 in amino acids: CASSMPSGGYNEQFF. CDR3 bases: TGTGCCAGTAGTATGCCTAGCGGGGGTTACAATGAGCAGTTCTTC.

This chain uses TRBV27 with TRBJ2-7; no firm D call. The CDR3 extends over 10 amino acids. The V end was cut by 7 bases, the J end by 4 bases, with 5 bases between. CDR1 and CDR2 from the germline V gene are MNHEY and SMNVEV (reference sequence). The CDR3 here is CASTRYEQYF. The CDR3 nucleotides read TGTGCCAGCACTCGTTACGAGCAGTACTTC.

The chain links TRBV14 to TRBJ1-1; no clear D. This CDR3 spans 13 amino acids. Trimming pared 5 bases from V and 5 bases from J, leaving 12 bases between. CDR1 and CDR2 from the germline V gene are SGHDN and FVKESK. The CDR3 reads CASSTLSVTEAFF. In nucleotides, the CDR3 is TGTGCCAGCAGCACCCTATCGGTAACTGAAGCTTTCTTT.

This clonotype has a single count. This chain connects TRBV2 to TRBJ1-1; 8 bases fit TRBD1. The germline gives CDR1 SNHLY, CDR2 FYNNEI. The CDR3 contains 14 residues. The V and J ends lost 0 bases and 4 bases, in that order; junction bases with no gene match: 1. CDR3 sequence: CASSEATGGTEAFF. Written as DNA, the CDR3 is TGTGCCAGCAGTGAAGCTACAGGGGGCACTGAAGCTTTCTTT.

This clonotype was counted ten times or more. V is TRBV12-3 or TRBV12-4 and J is TRBJ2-6; TRBD1 might be the D (6 bases). The CDR3 is made up of 16 amino acids. Trimming removed 7 bases at V and 1 base at J, with 14 bases between. Written as DNA, the CDR3 is TGTGCCAGCACGGCGGTTAGGGGGTCTGGGGCCAACGTCCTGACTTTC. Translated: CASTAVRGSGANVLTF.

The rearrangement uses TRBV7-9 and TRBJ2-2, with D uncertain. V was trimmed by 5 bases and J by 1 base, leaving 8 bases between them. This CDR3 is 14 amino acids long. CDR1 and CDR2 from the germline V gene are SEHNR and FQNEAQ (reference sequence). CDR3 region: CASSPNVNTGELFF. The CDR3 nucleotides are TGTGCCAGCAGCCCCAATGTGAACACCGGGGAGCTGTTTTTT. Based on the CDR3 plus reference TRBV7-9 and TRBJ2-2, the full variable domain is DTGVSQNPRHKITKRGQNVTFRCDPISEHNRLYWYRQTLGQGPEFLTYFQNEAQLEKSRLLSDRFSAERPKGSFSTLEIQRTEQGDSAMYLCASSPNVNTGELFFGEGSRLTVL.

This clonotype was seen a few times. This rearrangement joins TRBV19 to TRBJ2-7; no clear D gene. Trimming pared 9 bases from V and 0 bases from J, leaving 12 bases between. CDR1 LNHDA and CDR2 SQIVND come from the germline V gene (reference sequence). The CDR3 sequence is 13 residues long. Here the CDR3 reads CASRGPLSYEQYF. Here the CDR3 DNA reads TGTGCCAGCCGAGGTCCCCTCTCCTACGAGCAGTACTTC.

In this sample, this clonotype turned up a few times. This rearrangement joins TRBV5-1 to TRBJ2-1; 7 bases map to TRBD1. CDR1 and CDR2 from the germline V gene are SGHRS and YFSETQ. V lost 2 bases and J lost 1; bases outside the gene matches: 3. The CDR3 is 15 amino acids. As DNA, the CDR3 is TGCGCCAGCAGCTTAAAGACAGGGTCCTACAATGAGCAGTTCTTC. It yields the protein CASSLKTGSYNEQFF.

V usage is TRBV6-2 or TRBV6-3 and J usage is TRBJ1-1; D ambiguous. The CDR3 covers 15 residues. Germline assignment: CDR1 MNHEY and CDR2 SVGEGT. Trimming pared 1 base from V and 0 bases from J, leaving 9 bases between. DNA for the CDR3: TGTGCCAGCAGTTACTTGGGGATTTTGAACACTGAAGCTTTCTTT. Translating gives CASSYLGILNTEAFF.

This clonotype came up a few times. The chain is built from TRBV29-1 and TRBJ2-4, with 8 bases fitting TRBD2. Trimming took 4 bases from V and 8 from J; bases not matched to a gene: 16. This CDR3 is built from 16 residues. Germline V CDR1 and CDR2: SQVTM, ANQGSEA. The CDR3 reads CSVGGRAGARGDIQYF. The CDR3 bases are TGCAGCGTTGGCGGACGAGCGGGGGCCCGGGGGGACATTCAGTACTTC.

There are a few counts of this clonotype. The J gene is TRBJ2-3, the V gene TRBV12-3 or TRBV12-4, with 10 bases aligning to TRBD2. Unmatched junction bases numbered 8, after V lost 1 base and J lost 4 bases. This CDR3 comprises 17 residues. CDR3 DNA: TGTGCCAGCAGTTTAGGGTACAGCGGGGGGGTCTCAGATACGCAGTATTTT. Its protein product is CASSLGYSGGVSDTQYF.

This clonotype was picked up a small number of times. The junction shows a germline mismatch at one end, possibly a read error. This chain uses TRBV30 with TRBJ2-3, with D hard to call. This CDR3 spans 11 amino acids. Germline CDR1 is GTSNPN and CDR2 is SVGIG (reference sequence). The CDR3 coding sequence is TGTGCCTGGAGTGTTAGCCAGAGAGCTCTTTTT. Protein sequence: CAWSVSQRALF.

This clonotype turned up a few times. The rearrangement joins TRBV3-1 to TRBJ2-1; 7 bases align to TRBD1. CDR1 is LGHDT, CDR2 YNNKEL, per germline (reference sequence). This CDR3 spans 12 amino acids. J gave up 4 bases and V 8 bases, and 2 bases lay outside the gene matches. The CDR3 DNA reads as TGTGCCAGCGGACAGGTTTACAATGAGCAGTTCTTC. This sequence encodes CASGQVYNEQFF.

V is TRBV7-9 and J is TRBJ2-3; D unclear. Germline assignment: CDR1 SEHNR and CDR2 FQNEAQ (reference sequence). Trimming pared 0 bases from V and 2 bases from J, leaving 12 bases between. The CDR3 is made up of 16 amino acids. CDR3 in amino acids: CASSLATRTYTDTQYF. Written as DNA, the CDR3 is TGTGCCAGCAGCTTAGCGACCAGGACCTACACAGATACGCAGTATTTT.

This clonotype has a count of ten or more. V usage is TRBV5-1 and J usage is TRBJ2-5; TRBD2 aligns across 11 bases. With V trimmed by 0 bases and J by 1 base, 2 bases remained unmatched. Germline lookup yields CDR1 SGHRS and CDR2 YFSETQ. The CDR3 covers 16 residues. The CDR3 coding sequence is TGCGCCAGCAGCTTGGATGGACTAGCGGGCCAAGAGACCCAGTACTTC. This encodes CASSLDGLAGQETQYF.

The chain links TRBV18 to TRBJ1-1; a possible D gene is TRBD1 (6 bases). Trimming took 6 bases from V and 0 from J, leaving 17 bases between them. This CDR3 contains 16 residues. From germline, CDR1 is KGHSH and CDR2 LQKENI. The CDR3 loop reads CASSLDSLSMNTEAFF. DNA of the CDR3: TGTGCCAGCTCTCTGGACAGCTTGAGCATGAACACTGAAGCTTTCTTT.

This clonotype has more than one count but fewer than ten. V usage is TRBV5-6 and J usage is TRBJ2-5; a weak D match, TRBD2 (7 bases). Germline values: CDR1 SGHDT, CDR2 YYEEEE. Trimming took 4 bases from V and 1 from J, leaving 29 bases between them. The CDR3 covers 20 residues. The CDR3 loop is CASSPKRKLLGRGGQETQYF. CDR3 nucleotides: TGTGCCAGCAGCCCCAAACGAAAATTATTAGGGAGGGGGGGCCAAGAGACCCAGTACTTC.

The chain recombines TRBV6-1 with TRBJ2-7, with 8 nucleotides matching TRBD2. The J segment lost 3 bases and the V segment lost 2 bases, leaving 6 bases of the junction unmatched. Germline V gene sequence: CDR1 MNHNS, CDR2 SASEGT. CDR3 size: 15 residues. CDR3 sequence reads: CASSEQSSGVYEQYF. The CDR3 DNA sequence: TGTGCCAGCAGTGAACAGAGTAGCGGGGTCTACGAGCAGTACTTC.